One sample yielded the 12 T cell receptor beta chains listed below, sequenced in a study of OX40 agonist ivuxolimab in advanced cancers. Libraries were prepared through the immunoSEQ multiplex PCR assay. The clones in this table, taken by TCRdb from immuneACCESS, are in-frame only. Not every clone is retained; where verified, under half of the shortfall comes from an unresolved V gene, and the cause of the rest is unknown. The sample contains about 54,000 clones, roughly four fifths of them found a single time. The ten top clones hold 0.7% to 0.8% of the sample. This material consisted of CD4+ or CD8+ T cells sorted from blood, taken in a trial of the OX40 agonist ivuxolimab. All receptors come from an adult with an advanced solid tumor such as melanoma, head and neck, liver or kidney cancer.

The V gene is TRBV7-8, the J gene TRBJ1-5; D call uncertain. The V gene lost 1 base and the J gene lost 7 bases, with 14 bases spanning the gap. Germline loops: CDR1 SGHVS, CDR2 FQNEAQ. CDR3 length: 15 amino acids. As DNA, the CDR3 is TGTGCCAGCAGCTTAGTTGGGAGTGGTGAACAGCCCCAGCATTTT. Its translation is CASSLVGSGEQPQHF. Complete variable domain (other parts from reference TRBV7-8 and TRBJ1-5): GAGVSQSPRYKVAKRGQDVALRCDPISGHVSLFWYQQALGQGPEFLTYFQNEAQLDKSGLPSDRFFAERPEGSVSTLKIQRTQQEDSAVYLCASSLVGSGEQPQHFGDGTRLSIL.

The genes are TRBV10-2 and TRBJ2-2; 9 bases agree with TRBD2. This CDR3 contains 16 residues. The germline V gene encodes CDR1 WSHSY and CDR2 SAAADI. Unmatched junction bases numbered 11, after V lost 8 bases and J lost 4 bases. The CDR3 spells CASGSSGGEGTGELFF. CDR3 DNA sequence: TGCGCCAGCGGGAGTAGCGGGGGTGAGGGCACCGGGGAGCTGTTTTTT.

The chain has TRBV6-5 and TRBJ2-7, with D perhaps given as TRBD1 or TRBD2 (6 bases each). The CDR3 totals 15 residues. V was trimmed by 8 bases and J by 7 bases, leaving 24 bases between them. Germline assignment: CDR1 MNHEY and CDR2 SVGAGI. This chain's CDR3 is CASYPFRGPTGEQYF. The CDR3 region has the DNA TGTGCCAGCTATCCCTTCCGGGGGCCAACAGGAGAGCAGTACTTC.

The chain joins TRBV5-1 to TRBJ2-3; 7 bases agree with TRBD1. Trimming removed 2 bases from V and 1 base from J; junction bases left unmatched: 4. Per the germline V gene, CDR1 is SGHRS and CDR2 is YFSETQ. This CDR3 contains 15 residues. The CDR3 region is CASSLQGMRTDTQYF. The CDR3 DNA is TGCGCCAGCAGCTTACAGGGGATGCGCACAGATACGCAGTATTTT.

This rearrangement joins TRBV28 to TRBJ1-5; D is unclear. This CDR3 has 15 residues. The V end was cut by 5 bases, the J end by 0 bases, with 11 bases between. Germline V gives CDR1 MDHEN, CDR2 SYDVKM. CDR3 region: CASSPDLYSNQPQHF. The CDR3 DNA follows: TGTGCCAGCAGTCCAGACCTTTATAGCAATCAGCCCCAGCATTTT.

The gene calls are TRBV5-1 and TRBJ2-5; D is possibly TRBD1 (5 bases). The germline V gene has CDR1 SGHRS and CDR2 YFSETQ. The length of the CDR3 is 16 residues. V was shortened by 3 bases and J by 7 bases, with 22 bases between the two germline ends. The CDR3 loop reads CASSSGLAVRQGTQYF. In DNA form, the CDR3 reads TGCGCCAGCAGCTCGGGTCTTGCGGTCCGCCAGGGGACCCAGTACTTC. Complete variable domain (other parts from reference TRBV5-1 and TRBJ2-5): KAGVTQTPRYLIKTRGQQVTLSCSPISGHRSVSWYQQTPGQGLQFLFEYFSETQRNKGNFPGRFSGRQFSNSRSEMNVSTLELGDSALYLCASSSGLAVRQGTQYFGPGTRLLVL.

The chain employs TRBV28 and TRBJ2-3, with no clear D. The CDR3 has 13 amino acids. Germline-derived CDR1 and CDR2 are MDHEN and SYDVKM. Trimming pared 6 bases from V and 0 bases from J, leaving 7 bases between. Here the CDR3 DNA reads TGTGCCAGCAGCGGCTCTAGCACAGATACGCAGTATTTT. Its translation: CASSGSSTDTQYF.

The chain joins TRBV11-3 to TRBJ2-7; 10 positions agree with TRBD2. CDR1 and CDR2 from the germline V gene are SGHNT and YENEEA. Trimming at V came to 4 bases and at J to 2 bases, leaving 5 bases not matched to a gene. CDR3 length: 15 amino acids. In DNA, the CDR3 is TGTGCCAGCAGCTGGGGACTAGCGAGGACCTACGAGCAGTACTTC. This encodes CASSWGLARTYEQYF. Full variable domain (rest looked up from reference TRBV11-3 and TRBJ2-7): EAGVVQSPRYKIIEKKQPVAFWCNPISGHNTLYWYLQNLGQGPELLIRYENEEAVDDSQLPKDRFSAERLKGVDSTLKIQPAELGDSAVYLCASSWGLARTYEQYFGPGTRLTVT.

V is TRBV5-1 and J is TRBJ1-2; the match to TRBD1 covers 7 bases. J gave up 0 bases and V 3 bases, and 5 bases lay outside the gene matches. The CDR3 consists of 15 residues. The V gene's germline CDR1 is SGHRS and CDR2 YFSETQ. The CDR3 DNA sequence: TGCGCCAGCAGCTCTTCAGGGGGAACTAACTATGGCTACACCTTC. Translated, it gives CASSSSGGTNYGYTF.

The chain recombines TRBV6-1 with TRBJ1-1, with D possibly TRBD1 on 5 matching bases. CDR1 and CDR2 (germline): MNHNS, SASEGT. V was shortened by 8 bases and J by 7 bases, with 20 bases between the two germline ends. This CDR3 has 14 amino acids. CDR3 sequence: CASAYGRGTGEAFF. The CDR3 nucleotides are TGTGCCAGCGCATATGGTAGGGGAACAGGTGAAGCTTTCTTT.

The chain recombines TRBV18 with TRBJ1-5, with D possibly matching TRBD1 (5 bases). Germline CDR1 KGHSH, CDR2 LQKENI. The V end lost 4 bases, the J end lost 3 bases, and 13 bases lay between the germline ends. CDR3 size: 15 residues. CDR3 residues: CASSLMGRNNQPQHF. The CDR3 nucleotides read TGTGCCAGCTCACTAATGGGACGGAACAATCAGCCCCAGCATTTT.

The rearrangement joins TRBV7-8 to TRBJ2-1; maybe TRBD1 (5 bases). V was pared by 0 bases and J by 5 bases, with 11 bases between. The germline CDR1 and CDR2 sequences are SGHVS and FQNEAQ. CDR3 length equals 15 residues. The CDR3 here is CASSLANTGHNEQFF. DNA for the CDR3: TGTGCCAGCAGCTTAGCGAATACAGGACACAATGAGCAGTTCTTC.